This entry concerns a single T cell receptor (beta chain). These data are taken from a study of shared clonotypes between healthy human individuals. Germline V gene data show CDR1 as GTSNPN and CDR2 as SVGIG (reference sequence). The length of the CDR3 is 16 residues. Trimming removed 3 bases from V and 2 bases from J, with 16 bases in between. Sequenced by immunoSEQ multiplex PCR; TCRdb stores in-frame clones only, minus some. The sample consists of about 1 million clones, 60% to 80% of them appearing once. This receptor was obtained from a man aged 18 to 29 in good health. The chain employs TRBV30 and TRBJ1-4; D is perhaps TRBD1 (5 bases). Sequencing was carried out using memory CD4+ T cells sorted from blood. Subset defined: CD45RA-negative fraction. The CDR3 is CAWRGGGFSTNEKLFF. In nucleotides, the CDR3 is TGTGCCTGGAGGGGGGGAGGGTTCTCGACTAATGAAAAACTGTTTTTT.